Listed below are T cell receptor beta chains from one sample, sequenced in a study of T cells after yellow fever vaccination. One entry per CDR3 protein results from TCRdb running MiXCR on the 5' RACE reads. This table has tens of thousands of distinct CDR3 sequences, around 5.2% appearing once. The sample here was PBMCs, either bulk or a sorted T-cell subset (CD4+, CD8+, memory, or dextramer-sorted; not recorded which), taken roughly 47 days after the first yellow fever vaccination. These receptors all come from a man younger than 35 who received the YFV17D yellow fever vaccine. Both conserved end residues are part of each CDR3.

V gene	J gene	CDR3 protein
TRBV7-2	TRBJ2-1	CASSPPGTSGGANEQFF
TRBV5-1	TRBJ1-2	CASSLGFGTAYGYTF
TRBV11-2	TRBJ2-1	CASSFGRGPEVNEQFF
TRBV10-3	TRBJ1-4	CATCRAQGEEKLFF
TRBV7-8	TRBJ2-7	CASSSRPGQGGYEQYF
TRBV7-2	TRBJ1-5	CASKQTANQPQHF
TRBV5-1	TRBJ1-1	CASSLGPLNTEAFF
TRBV9	TRBJ2-5	CASSVEFETQYF
TRBV6-5	TRBJ2-7	CASTEGVHYEQYF
TRBV5-1	TRBJ2-3	CASNFQRGADTQYF
TRBV4-3	TRBJ2-7	CASSPAGDSYEQYF
TRBV12-3/TRBV12-4	TRBJ1-1	CASTGTGVSEAFF
TRBV9	TRBJ2-3	CASSVSIAGGSTDTQYF
TRBV5-1	TRBJ2-3	CASSGLRPGEDTQYF
TRBV5-1	TRBJ2-3	CASSGEGTDTQYF
TRBV5-1	TRBJ2-2	CASSLAVGAYTGELFF
TRBV2	TRBJ2-2	CASKTQGAAGELFF
TRBV5-6	TRBJ2-2	CASNLGLLCGELFF
TRBV20-1	TRBJ1-5	CSASRQYFGVDQPQHF
TRBV6-1	TRBJ1-1	CASTGWFGGNTEAFF
TRBV28	TRBJ2-5	CASSLFGAGETQYF
TRBV10-3	TRBJ1-1	CAIGWREGDTEAFF
TRBV7-2	TRBJ1-5	CASSGSPIEPQHF
TRBV20-1	TRBJ1-2	CSAREGRIDGYTF
TRBV7-2	TRBJ2-5	CASSLLGGRETQYF
TRBV6-5	TRBJ1-2	CASSWGAEANYGYTF
TRBV7-2	TRBJ2-7	CASSLGGVEVYEQYF
TRBV5-6	TRBJ2-5	CAISPEILFTETQYF
TRBV11-2	TRBJ2-7	CASSPGTSGYEQYF
TRBV20-1	TRBJ2-3	CSAKSLLAGEADTQYF
TRBV12-3/TRBV12-4	TRBJ2-1	CASRTDRGWNEQFF
TRBV5-1	TRBJ1-1	CASSLVRGGRGDTEAFF